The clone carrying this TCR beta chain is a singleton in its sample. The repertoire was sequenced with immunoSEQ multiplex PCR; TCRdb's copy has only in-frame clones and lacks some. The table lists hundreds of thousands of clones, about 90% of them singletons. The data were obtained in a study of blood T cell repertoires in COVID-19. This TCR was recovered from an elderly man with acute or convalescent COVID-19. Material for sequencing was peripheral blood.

CDR3 in amino acids: CATDPGQGFSNQPQHF. The CDR3 DNA follows: TGTGCCACCGATCCGGGACAGGGTTTTAGCAATCAGCCCCAGCATTTT. The rearrangement uses TRBV19 and TRBJ1-5, with 9 nucleotides matching TRBD1. CDR1 and CDR2 from the germline V gene are LNHDA and SQIVND (reference sequence). The CDR3 runs 16 residues. The V segment lost 10 bases and the J segment 0 bases; nucleotides outside the gene matches: 10.